The 18 T cell receptor beta chains reported below all come from one sample, sequenced in a study of T-cell memory formation after mild COVID-19. MiXCR was run by TCRdb on the 5' RACE reads, yielding one entry per CDR3 protein. The sample records 550,000 to 700,000 distinct CDR3 sequences, over 15% being singletons. Sequenced: PBMCs or a T cell subset sorted from them (not recorded which). These receptors all stem from an adult woman who had mild COVID-19 (a few samples of this study predate the infection). Cell type and time point are not known.

The CDR3 bases are TGCAGCGTAGAACAGGGGAGCTACGAGCAGTACTTC. Its translation: CSVEQGSYEQYF. The rearrangement links TRBV29-1 to TRBJ2-7; 7 bases align to TRBD1. Germline CDR1 is SQVTM and CDR2 is ANQGSEA. This CDR3 has 12 amino acids. V was clipped by 6 bases and J by 3 bases; unmatched bases: 5.

The chain links TRBV7-2 to TRBJ1-4; D remains ambiguous. CDR3 length: 14 residues. V was trimmed by 2 bases and J by 8 bases, leaving 12 bases between them. CDR1 is SGHTA, CDR2 FQGNSA, per germline. The CDR3 loop reads CASSLYAGSEKLFF. The CDR3, as DNA: TGTGCCAGCAGCTTATACGCGGGGTCGGAAAAACTGTTTTTT.

This clonotype came up a few times. V gene TRBV27 combines with J gene TRBJ2-2; D gene ambiguous. The CDR3 runs to 12 residues. The V gene's germline CDR1 is MNHEY and CDR2 SMNVEV (reference sequence). Trimming shortened V by 6 bases and J by 4 bases, and 6 bases separated the two germline ends. The CDR3 nucleotides read TGTGCCAGCAGGTACAGCACCGGGGAGCTGTTTTTT. Protein: CASRYSTGELFF.

The gene calls are TRBV5-5 and TRBJ1-2; D gene ambiguous. This CDR3 contains 13 residues. The germline V gene has CDR1 SGHKS and CDR2 YYEKEE (reference sequence). Trimming stripped 3 bases from V and 2 bases from J, with 8 bases between. For the CDR3, the DNA is TGTGCCAGCAGCTCTTATCTGAACTATGGCTACACCTTC. The encoded protein is CASSSYLNYGYTF.

This rearrangement joins TRBV29-1 to TRBJ1-1; no definite D call. Trimming left V 3 bases short and J 1 base short, with 6 bases between. The CDR3 consists of 12 residues. Germline V lookup: CDR1 SQVTM, CDR2 ANQGSEA. The CDR3 coding sequence is TGCAGCGTTGAGGTGCAGAACACTGAAGCTTTCTTT. Its protein is CSVEVQNTEAFF.

The chain links TRBV15 to TRBJ2-3; no reliable D call. V was cut by 0 bases and J by 5 bases, with 12 bases left in between. CDR3 length: 15 amino acids. Germline values: CDR1 LNHNV, CDR2 YYDKDF (reference sequence). CDR3 residues: CATSRDRPGVDTQYF. CDR3 coding DNA: TGTGCCACCAGCAGAGATCGACCTGGGGTAGATACGCAGTATTTT.

This clonotype was picked up a small number of times. The chain couples TRBV6-1 to TRBJ2-3; TRBD2 matches at 10 bases. V was clipped by 8 bases and J by 7 bases; unmatched bases: 9. The CDR3 contains 14 residues. Germline V lookup: CDR1 MNHNS, CDR2 SASEGT. The CDR3 DNA follows: TGTGCCAGCCTCACTAGCGGGGCCCTACATACGCAGTATTTT. As protein: CASLTSGALHTQYF.

The rearrangement uses TRBV28 and TRBJ2-1; D possibly matches TRBD1 or TRBD2 (5 bases each). This CDR3 spans 16 amino acids. Germline values: CDR1 MDHEN, CDR2 SYDVKM. The ends were cut back, 7 bases at V and 1 base at J, with 17 bases in the middle. Written as DNA, the CDR3 is TGTGCCAGCACCAGGGCCGGGGCCGGGTCCTACAATGAGCAGTTCTTC. Protein: CASTRAGAGSYNEQFF.

This clonotype was detected ten times or more. The gene calls are TRBV15 and TRBJ1-2; no reliable D call. This CDR3 is 13 amino acids long. V was clipped by 3 bases and J by 8 bases, with 13 bases between them. The germline V gene encodes CDR1 LNHNV and CDR2 YYDKDF (reference sequence). CDR3 sequence: CATSSGVLGGYTF. The CDR3 DNA reads as TGTGCCACCAGCAGTGGGGTGTTGGGGGGCTACACCTTC.

This clonotype was detected a few times. The chain couples TRBV9 to TRBJ1-5; possible D gene TRBD1, 6 bases. Germline V CDR1 and CDR2: SGDLS, YYNGEE. This CDR3 contains 15 residues. Trimming took off 0 bases at V and 7 bases at J, with 14 bases between the two ends. CDR3 nucleotides: TGTGCCAGCAGCGTAGACGGGGGCGCGGGGCAGCCCCAGCATTTT. It codes for CASSVDGGAGQPQHF.

The CDR3 DNA reads as TGCGCCAGCAGCTTGGGCGGAGGGGCCGGTAAAGATACGCAGTATTTT. Its translation: CASSLGGGAGKDTQYF. The V call is TRBV5-1, the J call TRBJ2-3; maybe TRBD2 (6 bases). The CDR3 extends over 16 amino acids. Trimming cost V 0 bases and J 5 bases, with 16 bases left between them. In germline, CDR1 is SGHRS, CDR2 YFSETQ.

This clonotype came up a few times. CDR3 amino acids: CASSLGTGFWYSNQPQHF. In DNA, the CDR3 is TGTGCCAGCAGTCTCGGGACAGGGTTTTGGTATAGCAATCAGCCCCAGCATTTT. The chain links TRBV12-3 or TRBV12-4 to TRBJ1-5, with 9 bases that match TRBD1. Losses at the gene ends were 5 bases for V and 0 bases for J; bases not matched to a gene: 11. The CDR3 length is 18 residues.

The gene calls are TRBV4-3 and TRBJ2-7; D is uncertain. Germline values: CDR1 LGHNA, CDR2 YSLEER. Trimming cost V 1 base and J 4 bases, with 14 bases left between them. The CDR3 has 15 amino acids. CDR3 residues: CASSQGSARSYEQYF. CDR3 in DNA: TGCGCCAGCAGCCAAGGAAGCGCCAGGAGTTACGAGCAGTACTTC.

The genes are TRBV7-6 and TRBJ1-6, with unresolved D. Trimming removed 5 bases at V and 10 bases at J, with 15 bases between. From germline, CDR1 is SGHVS and CDR2 FNYEAQ. The CDR3 sequence is 14 residues long. The CDR3 sequence is CASSPRSYGSPLHF. For the CDR3, the DNA is TGTGCCAGCAGCCCGAGGAGCTACGGCTCACCCCTCCACTTT.

This chain links TRBV7-9 with TRBJ2-3; no reliable D call. The germline V gene has CDR1 SEHNR and CDR2 FQNEAQ (reference sequence). This CDR3 is built from 15 residues. V lost 5 bases and J lost 2, with 14 bases in between. The CDR3 DNA is TGTGCCAGCAGCGACGGACGGCATGACACAGATACGCAGTATTTT. Encoded protein: CASSDGRHDTDTQYF.

This clonotype was counted only a few times. The chain combines TRBV7-9 with TRBJ1-1, with D unclear. Germline CDR1 is SEHNR and CDR2 is FQNEAQ (reference sequence). The CDR3 has 14 residues. Trimming removed 4 bases at V and 3 bases at J, with 12 bases between. The CDR3 protein is CASSSGGTDTEAFF. The DNA for the CDR3 is TGTGCCAGCAGCTCCGGTGGCACGGACACTGAAGCTTTCTTT. Combining the CDR3 with reference TRBV7-9 and TRBJ1-1 gives the whole variable domain DTGVSQNPRHKITKRGQNVTFRCDPISEHNRLYWYRQTLGQGPEFLTYFQNEAQLEKSRLLSDRFSAERPKGSFSTLEIQRTEQGDSAMYLCASSSGGTDTEAFFGQGTRLTVV.

The chain carries TRBV12-3 or TRBV12-4 and TRBJ2-3; 8 bases align to TRBD2. V shed 6 bases, J shed 4 bases, and the junction held 6 bases outside the gene matches. This CDR3 is 14 amino acids long. The DNA of the CDR3 is TGTGCCAGCAGCCTTCCGGGGGGGCCAGATACGCAGTATTTT. This sequence encodes CASSLPGGPDTQYF.

The rearrangement uses TRBV20-1 and TRBJ2-7, with TRBD2 matching over 10 bases. Trimming at V came to 6 bases and at J to 3 bases, leaving 32 bases not matched to a gene. The CDR3 length is 22 residues. In germline, CDR1 is DFQATT, CDR2 SNEGSKA (reference sequence). DNA for the CDR3: TGCAGTGCCCGACCCCCGGACTTTCCGAAACCCTTCTTAGCGGGAGGAATCTACGAGCAGTACTTC. Amino acid sequence: CSARPPDFPKPFLAGGIYEQYF.